Sequencing of this T cell receptor (beta chain) was carried out in a study of tissue T cells after allogeneic stem cell transplantation. For this clone: The target antigen is unknown. Germline and genes here are mouse. The read is 1 residue too short to cover the CDR3 end, so that end is filled in from the germline J gene.

TCRbeta CDR3 was sequenced at survey depth with template counts. Measured with immunoSEQ multiplex PCR; TCRdb has only the in-frame clones, and not every one. The table lists about 48,000 clones, about 73% of them singletons. General study points: This small cohort was clinically heterogeneous, and sampling depth was a limitation. Shared clones across patients were few; motif clustering revealed tissue-specific shared signatures.

CDR3 length equals 13 residues. Germline V gene sequence: CDR1 LGHNA, CDR2 YNLKQL (reference sequence). The germline V and J ends were trimmed by 0 bases and 3 bases, with 4 bases remaining between them. V and J are TRBV5 and TRBJ2-5; D remains unclear. Material for sequencing was sorted cells pooled from one or two spleens. The clonotype originates from a pool of C57BL/6 mice in good health. The sequenced part of the CDR3 DNA is TGTGCCAGCAGCCAAGAACAGCAAGACACCCAGTAC. Translated, it gives CASSQEQQDTQY. The complete CDR3 reads CASSQEQQDTQYF.